This record looks at one T cell receptor (beta chain) sequence and its context. This table comes from immunoSEQ multiplex PCR, and its TCRdb copy is limited to in-frame clones, with some not included. The sample lists approximately 88,000 clones; 94% were seen once. This sample was taken from a study of T cell changes during pregnancy in multiple sclerosis. This clonotype originated in a female donor with multiple sclerosis, enrolled in a pregnancy study. Sample: peripheral blood, taken in the third trimester of pregnancy.

CDR3 residues: CASSLTGGATNEKLFF. The DNA for the CDR3 is TGTGCCAGCAGCCTGACAGGGGGCGCAACTAATGAAAAACTGTTTTTT. This sequence joins TRBV5-4 and TRBJ1-4, with 10 bases lining up with TRBD1. Germline V gene sequence: CDR1 SGHNT, CDR2 YYREEE (reference sequence). The CDR3 has 16 amino acids. V dropped 4 bases and J dropped 0; count of bases not matched to a gene: 3.